These T cell receptor beta chains were read from a single sample in a study of T cell changes during pregnancy in multiple sclerosis. Sequencing used immunoSEQ multiplex PCR; TCRdb keeps in-frame clones, though not all of them. The sample shows 30,000 to 50,000 clones, about 94% of them seen only once. The specimen was CD4+ T cells from peripheral blood mononuclear cells, collected after pregnancy. Source of these receptors: a female donor with multiple sclerosis, enrolled in a pregnancy study. Both conserved end residues are part of each CDR3. D genes are given only for firm matches.

d_gene	v_gene	j_gene	CDR3nt	CDR3aa
NA	TRBV4-1	TRBJ1-5	TGCGCCAGCAGCCAAGATTCGTACAGGGCGAATCAGCCCCAGCATTTT	CASSQDSYRANQPQHF
NA	TRBV5-1	TRBJ2-2	TGCGCCAGCAGCTTGGAAGCGAGTGACACCGGGGAGCTGTTTTTT	CASSLEASDTGELFF
NA	TRBV2	TRBJ2-3	TGTGCCAGCAGTGGCGGGGCAGGTCCGAGAGCAGATACGCAGTATTTT	CASSGGAGPRADTQYF
TRBD2	TRBV29-1	TRBJ2-5	TGCAGCGTTGTCGGGCTAGCGGGGTGGGAGACCCAGTACTTC	CSVVGLAGWETQYF
TRBD2	TRBV11-3	TRBJ2-2	TGTGCCAGCAGCTATAGTAGCCGACTAGCGGGGGACAAAAACACCGGGGAGCTGTTTTTT	CASSYSSRLAGDKNTGELFF
NA	TRBV28	TRBJ1-2	TGTGCCAGCCGGCCGGGGGGGATCGACTATGGCTACACCTTC	CASRPGGIDYGYTF
NA	TRBV12-2	TRBJ2-2	TGTGCAAGTCGCTACGGGGGGCCAAAGCCCGGGGAGCTGTTTTTT	CASRYGGPKPGELFF
TRBD2	TRBV5-5	TRBJ2-1	TGTGCCAGCAGCTTTTCTCTAGCGGGGGGGCTCAGTGAGCAGTTCTTC	CASSFSLAGGLSEQFF
NA	TRBV5-1	TRBJ1-1	TGCGCCAGCAGCTTGGCTGGGCTGTCCGAAGCTTTCTTT	CASSLAGLSEAFF
NA	TRBV2	TRBJ1-2	TGTGCCAGCAGTGAAGCGCTTGGGCAGACCAATGGCTACACCTTC	CASSEALGQTNGYTF
NA	TRBV11-2	TRBJ1-6	TGTGCCAGCAGGCACCAGGTGGGGCTTAAGGACTCACCCCTCCACTTT	CASRHQVGLKDSPLHF